A selection of T cell receptor beta chains follows, all from one sample in a study of blood T cell repertoires in COVID-19. The repertoire was sequenced with immunoSEQ multiplex PCR; TCRdb's copy has only in-frame clones and lacks some. This table has 200,000 to 250,000 clones, around 92% appearing once. Sequenced sample: peripheral blood. The receptors originated from a man aged 25 to 40 with acute or convalescent COVID-19. The CDR3 runs from the conserved cysteine through the conserved F or W. The order of the fields is J gene, V gene, clone size, D gene, CDR3 DNA, CDR3 protein. The D gene is left open where the match is weak. Size tells how often a clone was seen (once, few, many) or the class of an expanded clone, and some rows leave it out.

j_gene: TRBJ1-6; v_gene: TRBV9; abundance: -; d_gene: -; CDR3nt: TGTGCCAGCAGCGTAGCTTTGAGGGATTCACCCCTCCACTTT; CDR3aa: CASSVALRDSPLHF
j_gene: TRBJ2-3; v_gene: TRBV7-2; abundance: -; d_gene: TRBD2; CDR3nt: TGTGCCAGCAGCTTAGGGGGACTAGCGGGAGAGGGTACGCAGTATTTT; CDR3aa: CASSLGGLAGEGTQYF
j_gene: TRBJ2-7; v_gene: TRBV6-5; abundance: once; d_gene: -; CDR3nt: TGTGCCAGCATCCGGGGGGCTGAGTACGAGCAGTACTTC; CDR3aa: CASIRGAEYEQYF
j_gene: TRBJ1-3; v_gene: TRBV30; abundance: -; d_gene: TRBD1; CDR3nt: TGTGCCTGGAAGGGGACAGTCTCTGGAAACACCATATATTTT; CDR3aa: CAWKGTVSGNTIYF
j_gene: TRBJ1-4; v_gene: TRBV5-4; abundance: -; d_gene: -; CDR3nt: TGTGCCAGCAGCTCAGGGCAGGAAGCAACTAATGAAAAACTGTTTTTT; CDR3aa: CASSSGQEATNEKLFF
j_gene: TRBJ1-5; v_gene: TRBV6-5; abundance: -; d_gene: -; CDR3nt: TGTGCCAGCAGTTACTCGAGGCGGGATCAGCCCCAGCATTTT; CDR3aa: CASSYSRRDQPQHF
j_gene: TRBJ2-1; v_gene: TRBV3-1/TRBV3-2; abundance: -; d_gene: TRBD2; CDR3nt: TGTGCCAGCAGCCAAGCGGGAGGGCCCTATGAGCAGTTCTTC; CDR3aa: CASSQAGGPYEQFF
j_gene: TRBJ2-3; v_gene: TRBV11-3; abundance: -; d_gene: TRBD1; CDR3nt: TGTGCCAGCAGCTCAACAGGGGACGGCACAGATACGCAGTATTTT; CDR3aa: CASSSTGDGTDTQYF
j_gene: TRBJ1-4; v_gene: TRBV5-5; abundance: -; d_gene: -; CDR3nt: TGTGCCAGCAGCTTTGAGGCAGGGGATGAAAAACTGTTTTTT; CDR3aa: CASSFEAGDEKLFF
j_gene: TRBJ1-2; v_gene: TRBV5-6; abundance: -; d_gene: TRBD1; CDR3nt: TGTGCCAGCAGACCGGGACAGGGATATGGCTACACCTTC; CDR3aa: CASRPGQGYGYTF
j_gene: TRBJ2-7; v_gene: TRBV27; abundance: -; d_gene: -; CDR3nt: TGTGCCAGCAGTTTAGGGCTCTTCTACGAGCAGTACTTC; CDR3aa: CASSLGLFYEQYF
j_gene: TRBJ2-4; v_gene: TRBV21-1; abundance: -; d_gene: -; CDR3nt: TGTGCCAGCAGCAGGGAAGGAGTTGGAGGGCCCAAGGTAAACATTCAGTACTTC; CDR3aa: CASSREGVGGPKVNIQYF
j_gene: TRBJ2-7; v_gene: TRBV28; abundance: -; d_gene: TRBD1; CDR3nt: TGTGCCAGCACCCTAGGGACAGGGGCCTACGAGCAGTACTTC; CDR3aa: CASTLGTGAYEQYF
j_gene: TRBJ2-4; v_gene: TRBV28; abundance: -; d_gene: TRBD1; CDR3nt: TGTGCCAGCAGTTTCAGGGGGCCGGACATTCAGTACTTC; CDR3aa: CASSFRGPDIQYF
j_gene: TRBJ2-3; v_gene: TRBV4-1; abundance: -; d_gene: TRBD2; CDR3nt: TGCGCCAGCAGCCAGATGGTAGCGGGGGGGCCCGCAGATACGCAGTATTTT; CDR3aa: CASSQMVAGGPADTQYF
j_gene: TRBJ1-5; v_gene: TRBV19; abundance: -; d_gene: TRBD1; CDR3nt: TGTGCCAGTAGGATTGACAGGGGGGGTCAGCCCCAGCATTTT; CDR3aa: CASRIDRGGQPQHF
j_gene: TRBJ1-1; v_gene: TRBV25-1; abundance: -; d_gene: TRBD1; CDR3nt: TGTGCCAGCAGCCAGGGGGCAAATGTAAGGAACACTGAAGCTTTCTTT; CDR3aa: CASSQGANVRNTEAFF
j_gene: TRBJ2-1; v_gene: TRBV10-3; abundance: -; d_gene: -; CDR3nt: TGTGCCATCAGTGACCAGGGGCGTAGCTCCTACAATGAGCAGTTCTTC; CDR3aa: CAISDQGRSSYNEQFF
j_gene: TRBJ2-2; v_gene: TRBV19; abundance: few; d_gene: -; CDR3nt: TGTGCCAGTAGCGACATCAGGAAGAACACCGGGGAGCTGTTTTTT; CDR3aa: CASSDIRKNTGELFF
j_gene: TRBJ1-5; v_gene: TRBV15; abundance: once; d_gene: TRBD1; CDR3nt: TGTGCCACCAGCAGAGTAACAGGGGGGCACAATCAGCCCCAGCATTTT; CDR3aa: CATSRVTGGHNQPQHF
j_gene: TRBJ1-1; v_gene: TRBV12-5; abundance: once; d_gene: TRBD1; CDR3nt: TGTGCTAGTGGTTTACACTCCGGACAGGGGGCCTCTGAAGCTTTCTTT; CDR3aa: CASGLHSGQGASEAFF
j_gene: TRBJ2-6; v_gene: TRBV7-3; abundance: -; d_gene: -; CDR3nt: TGTGCCAGCAGCTTAATGCAGGGGGCCAACGTCCTGACTTTC; CDR3aa: CASSLMQGANVLTF
j_gene: TRBJ1-1; v_gene: TRBV3-1/TRBV3-2; abundance: -; d_gene: -; CDR3nt: TGTGCCAGCAGCCACGTAGGGACATGGGCTTTCTTT; CDR3aa: CASSHVGTWAFF
j_gene: TRBJ2-5; v_gene: TRBV29-1; abundance: -; d_gene: TRBD1; CDR3nt: TGCAGCGTTGAAGAGTTACAGGGGGGCGAGACCCAGTACTTC; CDR3aa: CSVEELQGGETQYF
j_gene: TRBJ1-2; v_gene: TRBV29-1; abundance: -; d_gene: -; CDR3nt: TGCAGCGTTAACCCCCAGGGCCGCTATGGCTACACCTTC; CDR3aa: CSVNPQGRYGYTF
j_gene: TRBJ2-3; v_gene: TRBV4-1; abundance: -; d_gene: TRBD2; CDR3nt: TGCGCCAGCAGCACTAGCGGGAGTGGGGGTACGCAGTATTTT; CDR3aa: CASSTSGSGGTQYF
j_gene: TRBJ2-1; v_gene: TRBV11-1; abundance: -; d_gene: -; CDR3nt: TGTGCCAGCAGCTTAGCGATAGGTGGGGGACTCTACAATGAGCAGTTCTTC; CDR3aa: CASSLAIGGGLYNEQFF
j_gene: TRBJ2-7; v_gene: TRBV18; abundance: -; d_gene: TRBD2; CDR3nt: TGTGCCAGCTCACCGGGACTAGCGTACGAGCAGTACTTC; CDR3aa: CASSPGLAYEQYF
j_gene: TRBJ2-7; v_gene: TRBV5-4; abundance: -; d_gene: TRBD2; CDR3nt: TGTGCCAGCAGCTTAACCGGCCTAGCGGGGTCCGCCGAGCAGTACTTC; CDR3aa: CASSLTGLAGSAEQYF
j_gene: TRBJ2-6; v_gene: TRBV7-3; abundance: -; d_gene: TRBD2; CDR3nt: TGTGCCAGCAGCCCTAACCTAGCGGGGGTTATCTCTGGGGCCAACGTCCTGACTTTC; CDR3aa: CASSPNLAGVISGANVLTF
j_gene: TRBJ2-7; v_gene: TRBV29-1; abundance: -; d_gene: -; CDR3nt: TGCAGCGTTAGACTATTAAAACCTCCCTACGAGCAGTACTTC; CDR3aa: CSVRLLKPPYEQYF
j_gene: TRBJ1-5; v_gene: TRBV5-1; abundance: -; d_gene: TRBD1; CDR3nt: TGCGCCAGCAGCTTGGGGGGCAGGGGGAATCAGCCCCAGCATTTT; CDR3aa: CASSLGGRGNQPQHF
j_gene: TRBJ2-5; v_gene: TRBV19; abundance: -; d_gene: -; CDR3nt: TGTGCCAGTAGTATCGGTGGTGGGCATGCCCAAGAGACCCAGTACTTC; CDR3aa: CASSIGGGHAQETQYF
j_gene: TRBJ1-4; v_gene: TRBV3-1/TRBV3-2; abundance: -; d_gene: -; CDR3nt: TGTGCCAGCAGCCAAGCGGGGGTCGTTTATGGTAATGAAAAACTGTTTTTT; CDR3aa: CASSQAGVVYGNEKLFF
j_gene: TRBJ2-1; v_gene: TRBV11-3; abundance: -; d_gene: -; CDR3nt: TGTGCCAGCAGCTCCGGCTCCTACAATGAGCAGTTCTTC; CDR3aa: CASSSGSYNEQFF
j_gene: TRBJ2-3; v_gene: TRBV18; abundance: -; d_gene: -; CDR3nt: TGTGCCAGCTCACCATCGGCAGATACGCAGTATTTT; CDR3aa: CASSPSADTQYF
j_gene: TRBJ2-5; v_gene: TRBV11-2; abundance: -; d_gene: TRBD2; CDR3nt: TGTGCCAGCAGCCCGACTATGGGACTAGCGGGACCTAAAGAGACCCAGTACTTC; CDR3aa: CASSPTMGLAGPKETQYF
j_gene: TRBJ2-1; v_gene: TRBV2; abundance: -; d_gene: TRBD2; CDR3nt: TGTGCCAGCCGAGCGGGGTCAAATAACAATGAGCAGTTCTTC; CDR3aa: CASRAGSNNNEQFF
j_gene: TRBJ1-1; v_gene: TRBV6-5; abundance: -; d_gene: -; CDR3nt: TGTGCCAGCAGTCCCCGCGGGGGGGCGAACACTGAAGCTTTCTTT; CDR3aa: CASSPRGGANTEAFF
j_gene: TRBJ2-2; v_gene: TRBV4-2; abundance: -; d_gene: -; CDR3nt: TGTGCCAGCAGCTTTGAAGAGGGCCGGGAGCTGTTTTTT; CDR3aa: CASSFEEGRELFF
j_gene: TRBJ2-5; v_gene: TRBV7-2; abundance: -; d_gene: -; CDR3nt: TGTGCCAGCAGGAGCCTCGCCCCCCCAGAGACCCAGTACTTC; CDR3aa: CASRSLAPPETQYF